This note documents a single T cell receptor (beta chain) sequence. Its cognate antigen is unknown. V shed 1 base and J shed 1 base, with 4 bases lying between them. The germline V gene encodes CDR1 MGHRA and CDR2 YSYEKL. The length of the CDR3 is 13 residues. With 60 Vbeta and 13 Jbeta primers, the PCR was carried out. Using immunoSEQ multiplex PCR, the repertoire was profiled, and TCRdb retains in-frame clones only, with some absent. The sample has a few hundred thousand clones; about 80% are singletons. This sample was taken from a study of cytomegalovirus exposure and HLA in healthy donors. Study overall: HLA-typed donors contributed some 83 million unique TCRs, which were held in an early data release. Genotyping showed 81% of a few hundred donors falling in the Caucasian-associated ancestry cluster.

Broader study findings: The investigators catalogued some 150 TCR beta chains as cytomegalovirus-associated. Within a later analysis, the majority of CMV-associated TCR beta chains appeared HLA-restricted.

The TCR was taken from a middle-aged man in good health and CMV-seronegative. The sequenced material came from PBMCs. The chain recombines TRBV4-1 with TRBJ1-1; D call uncertain. DNA of the CDR3: TGCGCCAGCAGCCAAGGCAGGAACACTGAAGCTTTCTTT. Translating gives CASSQGRNTEAFF.